A selection of T cell receptor beta chains follows, all from one sample in a study of Ad26.COV2.S vaccination and SARS-CoV-2 variants. The protocol was immunoSEQ multiplex PCR, while the TCRdb copy is restricted to in-frame clones and leaves out a portion. The table has roughly 700,000 clones, more than 70% seen once. This specimen consisted of peripheral blood, obtained in a trial of Ad26.COV2.S vaccine versus placebo. The receptor set was obtained from a person between 18 and 65 years old who received the Ad26.COV2.S COVID-19 vaccine or a placebo. Each CDR3 is given with its conserved first and last residue. Each record gives: V gene, D gene, clone size, J gene, CDR3 protein, CDR3 DNA. The D gene is left open where the match is weak. A clone size is listed for some rows: how often the clone was seen (once, few, many), or a class if it is expanded.

v_gene: TRBV24-1
d_gene: TRBD1
abundance: once
j_gene: TRBJ2-3
CDR3aa: CATSDPNRGRRTDTQYF
CDR3nt: TGTGCCACCAGTGACCCTAACAGGGGGCGCCGCACAGATACGCAGTATTTT

v_gene: TRBV10-3
d_gene: TRBD1
abundance: -
j_gene: TRBJ1-2
CDR3aa: CAISPGQDYGYTF
CDR3nt: TGTGCCATCAGTCCCGGACAGGACTATGGCTACACCTTC

v_gene: TRBV7-9
d_gene: TRBD1
abundance: -
j_gene: TRBJ2-3
CDR3aa: CASSLRGTGGTDTQYF
CDR3nt: TGTGCCAGCAGCTTGAGAGGGACAGGGGGAACAGATACGCAGTATTTT

v_gene: TRBV6-5
d_gene: -
abundance: -
j_gene: TRBJ2-7
CDR3aa: CASSYSWHRDLYEQYF
CDR3nt: TGTGCCAGCAGTTACTCGTGGCACCGCGATCTCTACGAGCAGTACTTC

v_gene: TRBV6-1
d_gene: -
abundance: -
j_gene: TRBJ2-3
CDR3aa: CASSEMPSTDTQYF
CDR3nt: TGTGCCAGCAGTGAAATGCCTAGCACAGATACGCAGTATTTT

v_gene: TRBV30
d_gene: -
abundance: -
j_gene: TRBJ2-4
CDR3aa: CAWSLGRDKNIQYF
CDR3nt: TGTGCCTGGAGCCTCGGCAGGGACAAAAACATTCAGTACTTC

v_gene: TRBV19
d_gene: -
abundance: -
j_gene: TRBJ2-2
CDR3aa: CASSRGNTGELFF
CDR3nt: TGTGCCAGTAGTCGTGGTAACACCGGGGAGCTGTTTTTT

v_gene: TRBV13
d_gene: -
abundance: -
j_gene: TRBJ2-5
CDR3aa: CASSFTSWTEQETQYF
CDR3nt: TGTGCCAGCAGCTTTACTTCGTGGACAGAACAAGAGACCCAGTACTTC

v_gene: TRBV30
d_gene: -
abundance: once
j_gene: TRBJ1-4
CDR3aa: CAWSLSRQGADKLFF
CDR3nt: TGTGCCTGGAGTCTCTCGCGGCAGGGCGCTGACAAACTGTTTTTT

v_gene: TRBV18
d_gene: -
abundance: -
j_gene: TRBJ1-1
CDR3aa: CASSRTAGLYTEAFF
CDR3nt: TGTGCCAGCTCACGAACGGCAGGGCTATACACTGAAGCTTTCTTT

v_gene: TRBV19
d_gene: -
abundance: few
j_gene: TRBJ2-7
CDR3aa: CASSISGQSSYEQYF
CDR3nt: TGTGCCAGTAGTATTTCTGGACAGAGCTCCTACGAGCAGTACTTC

v_gene: TRBV2
d_gene: -
abundance: once
j_gene: TRBJ2-3
CDR3aa: CASSVRSGDTDTQYF
CDR3nt: TGTGCCAGCAGTGTTCGTTCAGGGGACACAGATACGCAGTATTTT

v_gene: TRBV5-1
d_gene: TRBD1
abundance: -
j_gene: TRBJ1-2
CDR3aa: CASSLDQGARGYTF
CDR3nt: TGCGCCAGCAGCTTGGACCAGGGGGCGCGGGGCTACACCTTC

v_gene: TRBV6-6
d_gene: TRBD1
abundance: -
j_gene: TRBJ2-7
CDR3aa: CASSGRPTGWDEQYF
CDR3nt: TGTGCCAGCAGTGGCCGCCCGACAGGGTGGGACGAGCAGTACTTC

v_gene: TRBV5-6
d_gene: -
abundance: -
j_gene: TRBJ1-2
CDR3aa: CASSASYGYTF
CDR3nt: TGTGCCAGCAGCGCGTCTTATGGCTACACCTTC

v_gene: TRBV7-3
d_gene: TRBD1
abundance: -
j_gene: TRBJ2-3
CDR3aa: CASSQTDRGTDTQYF
CDR3nt: TGTGCCAGCAGCCAAACTGACAGGGGAACAGATACGCAGTATTTT

v_gene: TRBV27
d_gene: TRBD1
abundance: -
j_gene: TRBJ2-3
CDR3aa: CASSPRGQGSTDTQYF
CDR3nt: TGTGCCAGCAGTCCCAGGGGACAGGGTAGCACAGATACGCAGTATTTT

v_gene: TRBV12-3/TRBV12-4
d_gene: -
abundance: once
j_gene: TRBJ2-7
CDR3aa: CASSRTYEQYF
CDR3nt: TGTGCCAGCAGCCGTACCTACGAGCAGTACTTC

v_gene: TRBV7-9
d_gene: TRBD2
abundance: -
j_gene: TRBJ2-1
CDR3aa: CASSPPPRLAGVKGEQFF
CDR3nt: TGTGCCAGCAGCCCCCCCCCGCGACTAGCGGGAGTGAAGGGTGAGCAGTTCTTC

v_gene: TRBV6-2/TRBV6-3
d_gene: -
abundance: -
j_gene: TRBJ1-2
CDR3aa: CASSYSGGPYYGYTF
CDR3nt: TGTGCCAGCAGTTACTCGGGCGGACCTTACTATGGCTACACCTTC

v_gene: TRBV27
d_gene: -
abundance: few
j_gene: TRBJ2-7
CDR3aa: CASRRSGQPNYEQYF
CDR3nt: TGTGCCAGCAGACGAAGTGGACAACCTAACTACGAGCAGTACTTC